The TCR beta chain described here comes from a study of shared clonotypes between healthy human individuals. Regarding the study as a whole: It was observed that about 5% of naive CD4 clonotypes were shared across several donors.

TCRdb keeps only in-frame clones here, not all; method: immunoSEQ multiplex PCR. The sample holds about 710,000 clones; approximately 73% are singletons and the top ten take around 2%. The germline V and J ends were trimmed by 3 bases and 6 bases, with 8 bases remaining between them. Germline V gene sequence: CDR1 MDHEN, CDR2 SYDVKM. The CDR3 is made up of 13 amino acids. Note on this clone: Its cognate antigen is unknown.

The sequencing input was memory CD4+ T cells sorted from blood. As to subset: CD45RA-negative fraction. The rearrangement uses TRBV28 and TRBJ2-2, with TRBD1 as a possible D gene (6 bases). This receptor was obtained from a woman younger than 45 in good health. The CDR3, as DNA: TGTGCCAGCAGTTTGGACAGTTCCGGGGAGCTGTTTTTT. Translation gives CASSLDSSGELFF.